One and the same sample provided the 25 T cell receptor beta chains below, sequenced in a study of T cell responses to AZD1222 COVID-19 vaccine. Profiling relied on immunoSEQ multiplex PCR, and the TCRdb table lists in-frame clones only, not all of them. Of about 120,000 clones listed, roughly nine tenths were seen once; the top ten hold 2.4%. This material consisted of peripheral blood, taken on day 0 of AZD1222 vaccination. These receptors all stem from an adult in good health.

The V gene is TRBV2, the J gene TRBJ2-7, with TRBD1 as a possible D gene (5 bases). Germline V CDR1 and CDR2: SNHLY, FYNNEI. V was shortened by 4 bases and J by 5 bases, with 12 bases between the two germline ends. This CDR3 has 13 residues. CDR3 protein: CASSVGQINEQYF. For the CDR3, the DNA is TGTGCCAGCAGTGTGGGGCAGATAAACGAGCAGTACTTC. Combining the CDR3 with reference TRBV2 and TRBJ2-7 gives the whole variable domain EPEVTQTPSHQVTQMGQEVILRCVPISNHLYFYWYRQILGQKVEFLVSFYNNEISEKSEIFDDQFSVERPDGSNFTLKIRSTKLEDSAMYFCASSVGQINEQYFGPGTRLTVT.

The chain couples TRBV11-2 to TRBJ1-5; TRBD1 matches at 7 bases. The CDR3 runs to 18 residues. The junction had 14 bases not matched to a gene; V was cut back by 1 base and J by 5 bases. The V gene's germline CDR1 is SGHAT and CDR2 FQNNGV. CDR3 in DNA: TGTGCCAGCAGCTTAGGGGGCGTGGCAGGGGGAGATCATCAGCCCCAGCATTTT. It translates to CASSLGGVAGGDHQPQHF.

This clone was seen more than once but under ten times. V usage is TRBV4-1 and J usage is TRBJ1-4; D not resolved. The CDR3 is 14 amino acids. Trimming took off 1 base at V and 5 bases at J, with 8 bases between the two ends. From germline, CDR1 is MGHRA and CDR2 YSYEKL. The CDR3 DNA is TGCGCCAGCAGCCAAGCGTTCGGCAATGAAAAACTGTTTTTT. This gives the protein CASSQAFGNEKLFF.

The rearrangement links TRBV20-1 to TRBJ1-3; D is unresolved. V gave up 3 bases and J gave up 5 bases, with 14 bases separating them. The germline V gene encodes CDR1 DFQATT and CDR2 SNEGSKA (reference sequence). The CDR3 consists of 14 residues. In DNA form, the CDR3 reads TGCAGTGCTAGTCCCGATGAGAAGAGAAACACCATATATTTT. Amino acid sequence: CSASPDEKRNTIYF.

The rearrangement uses TRBV3-1 (or the pseudogene TRBV3-2) and TRBJ2-7, with 9 bases fitting TRBD2. Germline V gene sequence: CDR1 LGHDT, CDR2 YNNKEL (reference sequence). The CDR3 contains 16 residues. Trimming cost V 4 bases and J 0 bases; bases outside gene matches: 7. CDR3 coding DNA: TGTGCCAGCAGCCCCAGAGCGGGAGGCCTCTCCTACGAGCAGTACTTC. Its translation: CASSPRAGGLSYEQYF.

The V and J genes are TRBV28 and TRBJ2-7; 13 bases line up with TRBD2. Germline values: CDR1 MDHEN, CDR2 SYDVKM. This CDR3 region has 18 residues. V lost 6 bases, J lost 1 base, and 12 bases stayed unmatched. In DNA form, the CDR3 reads TGTGCCAGCAGCCAATTGACTAGCGGGAGGCACAAGTCCTACGAGCAGTACTTC. It codes for CASSQLTSGRHKSYEQYF.

CDR3 sequence reads: CASSLGGTDINEQYF. The CDR3 bases are TGTGCCAGCAGCTTAGGAGGGACCGACATAAACGAGCAGTACTTC. The J gene is TRBJ2-7, the V gene TRBV11-3; D may correspond to TRBD1 or TRBD2 (5 bases each). The CDR3 consists of 15 residues. Per germline, CDR1 SGHNT and CDR2 YENEEA. V was cut by 1 base and J by 5 bases, with 15 bases left in between.

CDR3 sequence (DNA): TGCGCCAGCAGCCAAGGACACGGCGGGGAGACCCAGTACTTC. Translation: CASSQGHGGETQYF. The V call is TRBV4-1, the J call TRBJ2-5; D is possibly TRBD2 (5 bases). CDR3 length equals 14 residues. The V end was cut by 1 base, the J end by 5 bases, with 11 bases between. Germline CDR1 is MGHRA and CDR2 is YSYEKL.

V is TRBV5-1 and J is TRBJ1-2, with TRBD1 as a possible D gene (6 bases). The CDR3 has 14 residues. V was cut by 0 bases and J by 0 bases, with 6 bases left in between. CDR1 and CDR2 from the germline V gene are SGHRS and YFSETQ. The CDR3 coding sequence is TGCGCCAGCAGCTTGGGGACAGCTAACTATGGCTACACCTTC. Translating it yields CASSLGTANYGYTF.

The table lists this clone with a few counts. The chain uses TRBV19 and TRBJ2-6; D possibly uses TRBD1 or TRBD2 (5 bases each). This CDR3 region has 18 residues. Germline V gene data show CDR1 as LNHDA and CDR2 as SQIVND (reference sequence). Trimming pared 6 bases from V and 0 bases from J, leaving 18 bases between. CDR3 sequence: CASRHQGDYSSGANVLTF. The CDR3 DNA reads as TGTGCCAGTAGGCACCAGGGAGATTACAGCTCTGGGGCCAACGTCCTGACTTTC.

J is TRBJ1-5 and V is TRBV6-2 or TRBV6-3; D is ambiguous. In germline, CDR1 is MNHEY, CDR2 SVGEGT. CDR3 length: 14 residues. V lost 6 bases and J 9 bases, leaving 18 bases between the germline ends. In nucleotides, the CDR3 is TGTGCCAGCAGCCAAGGGCAGGACTTAAGGCCCCAGCATTTT. Translation gives CASSQGQDLRPQHF.

The rearrangement uses TRBV4-2 and TRBJ2-2, with D perhaps assigned TRBD1 or TRBD2 (5 bases each). This CDR3 spans 18 amino acids. Germline-derived CDR1 and CDR2 are LGHNA and YNFKEQ. Trimming cost V 0 bases and J 4 bases, with 18 bases left between them. The DNA for the CDR3 is TGTGCCAGCAGCCAAGATTTGGGGGTTAGACTATCCACCGGGGAGCTGTTTTTT. This gives the protein CASSQDLGVRLSTGELFF.

The chain links TRBV6-2 or TRBV6-3 to TRBJ2-7; TRBD2 matches 11 bases. The length of the CDR3 is 16 residues. CDR1 MNHEY and CDR2 SVGEGT come from the germline V gene. The V gene end was trimmed by 6 bases and the J gene end by 6 bases; junction bases not matched to a gene: 13. CDR3: CASSPSTSGAPSEQYF. DNA for the CDR3: TGTGCCAGCAGCCCCTCGACTAGCGGGGCACCATCCGAGCAGTACTTC.

The chain couples TRBV5-6 to TRBJ1-3, with 8 bases fitting TRBD1. Germline V gene sequence: CDR1 SGHDT, CDR2 YYEEEE. The CDR3 has 16 amino acids. V shed 5 bases and J 1 base; nucleotides not matched to a gene: 8. The CDR3 reads CASSFRTGKSGNTIYF. DNA of the CDR3: TGTGCCAGCAGTTTTCGGACAGGGAAGTCTGGAAACACCATATATTTT.

This clone was observed a few times. The chain carries TRBV5-5 and TRBJ1-5; the D gene is possibly TRBD1 (6 bases). This CDR3 has 14 amino acids. Trimming took 4 bases from V and 6 from J, leaving 14 bases between them. Germline lookup yields CDR1 SGHKS and CDR2 YYEKEE (reference sequence). CDR3 protein: CASSGNRAGQPQHF. In DNA form, the CDR3 reads TGTGCCAGCAGCGGCAACAGGGCTGGTCAGCCCCAGCATTTT.

The J gene is TRBJ2-1, the V gene TRBV10-2; tentative D call: TRBD2 (5 bases). The ends were cut back, 8 bases at V and 5 bases at J, with 16 bases in the middle. Germline values: CDR1 WSHSY, CDR2 SAAADI. The CDR3 extends over 14 amino acids. The CDR3 coding sequence is TGCGCCAGCGGACTTCAACCAACGAACAATGAGCAGTTCTTC. Translating it yields CASGLQPTNNEQFF.

The V and J genes are TRBV5-1 and TRBJ2-3, with a tentative D call TRBD2 (5 bases). Trimming cost V 2 bases and J 0 bases, with 10 bases left between them. Germline V CDR1 and CDR2: SGHRS, YFSETQ. The CDR3 runs 15 residues. CDR3 amino acids: CASSLTPSSTDTQYF. CDR3 DNA: TGCGCCAGCAGCTTAACGCCTAGCAGCACAGATACGCAGTATTTT.

The chain links TRBV7-2 to TRBJ2-3; D tentatively fits TRBD1 or TRBD2 (5 bases each). There are 15 residues in the CDR3. Germline CDR1 reads SGHTA; CDR2 reads FQGNSA. Deletions cut 5 bases from V and 2 bases from J, with 14 bases between. The CDR3 reads CASSASGRYTDTQYF. In DNA, the CDR3 is TGTGCCAGCAGCGCCTCGGGGCGCTACACAGATACGCAGTATTTT. Full variable domain (outside the CDR3, taken from reference TRBV7-2 and TRBJ2-3): GAGVSQSPSNKVTEKGKDVELRCDPISGHTALYWYRQSLGQGLEFLIYFQGNSAPDKSGLPSDRFSAERTGGSVSTLTIQRTQQEDSAVYLCASSASGRYTDTQYFGPGTRLTVL.

About this clone itself: The junction and the germline gene differ at one end; a read error may be behind it. The chain uses TRBV6-5 and TRBJ2-2; D gene ambiguous. The germline V gene has CDR1 MNHEY and CDR2 SVGAGI. The CDR3 covers 13 residues. CDR3 loop: CASTQATTWELFF. The CDR3 nucleotides are TGTGCCAGCACGCAGGCGACCACCTGGGAGCTGTTTTTT.

This chain uses TRBV10-3 with TRBJ2-5, with D possibly called TRBD1 or TRBD2 (5 bases each). The CDR3 spans 18 residues. V lost 0 bases and J 2 bases, leaving 19 bases between the germline ends. The V gene's germline CDR1 is ENHRY and CDR2 SYGVKD. CDR3 DNA sequence: TGTGCCATCAGTGAGTCTATGAATGGGGACCCCGAACAAGAGACCCAGTACTTC. This sequence encodes CAISESMNGDPEQETQYF.

CDR3 sequence: CASRQGGADTQYF. The CDR3 DNA sequence: TGTGCCAGCAGACAGGGGGGGGCAGATACGCAGTATTTT. This chain connects TRBV28 to TRBJ2-3; weak D call: TRBD1 (8 bases). There are 13 residues in the CDR3. With 6 bases removed from V and 4 bases from J, the gap between germline ends came to 11 bases. CDR1 is MDHEN, CDR2 SYDVKM, per germline.

DNA of the CDR3: TGTGCCAGCAGCCAGAGACAGGGGAACACTGAAGCTTTCTTT. This encodes CASSQRQGNTEAFF. The chain links TRBV16 to TRBJ1-1; TRBD1 matches 7 bases. CDR1 and CDR2 from the germline V gene are KGHSY and FQNENV. The V and J ends lost 3 bases and 1 base, in that order; junction bases with no gene match: 2. This CDR3 has 14 residues.

The rearrangement joins TRBV7-9 to TRBJ2-5; D possibly corresponds to TRBD1 (5 bases). Germline V gene sequence: CDR1 SEHNR, CDR2 FQNEAQ (reference sequence). Between the trimmed V and J ends, which lost 9 bases and 4 bases, there was a span of 12 bases. CDR3 length: 12 residues. CDR3 nucleotide sequence: TGTGCCAGAGAGGACATTGGAGAGACCCAGTACTTC. Its translation is CAREDIGETQYF.

The chain recombines TRBV28 with TRBJ1-4; 8 nucleotides align to TRBD1. CDR3 size: 15 residues. V lost 2 bases and J lost 5; bases outside the gene matches: 4. Germline V lookup: CDR1 MDHEN, CDR2 SYDVKM. The CDR3 is CASSLRTGPNEKLFF. CDR3 in DNA: TGTGCCAGCAGTTTACGGACAGGGCCCAATGAAAAACTGTTTTTT.

The chain is built from TRBV24-1 and TRBJ2-2, with D maybe TRBD1 (6 bases). The germline V and J ends were trimmed by 1 base and 3 bases, with 14 bases remaining between them. The CDR3 runs 17 residues. Germline assignment: CDR1 KGHDR and CDR2 SFDVKD. The CDR3 nucleotides read TGTGCCACCAGTGATTTTAGGGGGACGGTCGACACCGGGGAGCTGTTTTTT. Its protein is CATSDFRGTVDTGELFF.